The 3 T cell receptor beta chains in this list originate from one sample, sequenced in a study of blood T cells in healthy people across ages. Next came a second PCR, run for about 7 to 12 cycles, which used a sample-barcoded 5' primer along with a J-beta primer mix. Each CDR3 protein gets one entry after TCRdb re-called the 5' RACE reads with MiXCR. This table holds about 1.6 million distinct CDR3 sequences, about 31% found once. The sample consisted of blood. The receptors stem from a woman in her twenties or thirties in good health.

This rearrangement joins TRBV3-1 to TRBJ2-7, with 12 bases matching TRBD2. The CDR3 is 14 amino acids. J gave up 6 bases and V 6 bases, and 6 bases lay outside the gene matches. Germline V gene lookup returns CDR1 LGHDT and CDR2 YNNKEL (reference sequence). Here the CDR3 reads CASSPSGRALEQYF. The CDR3 DNA is TGTGCCAGCAGTCCTAGCGGGAGGGCCCTCGAGCAGTACTTC.

This clonotype was detected only a few times. The V and J genes are TRBV6-4 and TRBJ2-1; no firm D call. The ends were cut back, 3 bases at V and 6 bases at J, with 12 bases in the middle. Germline V gene sequence: CDR1 MRHNA, CDR2 SNTAGT. The CDR3 totals 14 residues. CDR3 DNA: TGTGCCAGCAGTGATCGGACCGAGTCCAATGAGCAGTTCTTC. Amino acids: CASSDRTESNEQFF.

The chain is built from TRBV7-6 and TRBJ2-3, with 10 bases identical to TRBD2. Germline V gene lookup returns CDR1 SGHVS and CDR2 FNYEAQ. CDR3 length equals 16 residues. V gave up 4 bases and J gave up 0 bases; unmatched junction bases: 4. The CDR3 region is CASSSSGGSSTDTQYF. The CDR3 DNA follows: TGTGCCAGCAGCTCTAGCGGGGGCTCTAGCACAGATACGCAGTATTTT.